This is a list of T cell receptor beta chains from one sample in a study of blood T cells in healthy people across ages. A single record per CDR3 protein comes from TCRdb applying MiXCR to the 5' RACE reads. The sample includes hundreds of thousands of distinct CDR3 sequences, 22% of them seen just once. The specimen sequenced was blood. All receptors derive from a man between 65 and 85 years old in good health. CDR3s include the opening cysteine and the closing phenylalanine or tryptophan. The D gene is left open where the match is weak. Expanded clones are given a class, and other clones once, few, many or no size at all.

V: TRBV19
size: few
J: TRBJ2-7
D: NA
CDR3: CASSRNPTWGSGEQYF
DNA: TGTGCCAGTAGTAGGAACCCCACCTGGGGGTCCGGCGAGCAGTACTTC

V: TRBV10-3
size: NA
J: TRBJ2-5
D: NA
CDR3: CASQGDQMGGETQYF
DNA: TGTGCCTCCCAGGGGGATCAAATGGGGGGAGAGACCCAGTACTTC

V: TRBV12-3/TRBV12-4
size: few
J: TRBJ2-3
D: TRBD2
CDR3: CASSPSGVRTDTQYF
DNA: TGTGCCAGCAGTCCTAGCGGGGTCAGGACAGATACGCAGTATTTT

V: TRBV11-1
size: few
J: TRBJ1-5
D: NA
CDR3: CASSRELGQPQHF
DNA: TGTGCCAGCAGCCGCGAACTCGGTCAGCCCCAGCATTTT

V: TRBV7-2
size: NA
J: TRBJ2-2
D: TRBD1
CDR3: CASRLGQVAQRGELFF
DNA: TGTGCCAGCAGATTAGGACAGGTTGCCCAGCGAGGGGAGCTGTTTTTT

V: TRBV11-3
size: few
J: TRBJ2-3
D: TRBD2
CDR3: CASRSLAGGRDTQYF
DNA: TGTGCCAGCAGATCTCTAGCGGGAGGGCGAGATACGCAGTATTTT

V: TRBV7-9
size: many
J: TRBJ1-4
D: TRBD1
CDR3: CASSLAQAGGGEKLFF
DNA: TGTGCCAGCAGCTTAGCGCAAGCAGGGGGTGGCGAAAAACTGTTTTTT

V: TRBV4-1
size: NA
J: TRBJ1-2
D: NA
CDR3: CASSQYDRRAPYGYTF
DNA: TGCGCCAGCAGCCAATACGACAGAAGGGCCCCCTATGGCTACACCTTC

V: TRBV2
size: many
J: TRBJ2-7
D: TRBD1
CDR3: CASQQGVNSYEQYF
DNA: TGTGCCAGCCAACAGGGGGTTAATTCCTACGAGCAGTACTTC

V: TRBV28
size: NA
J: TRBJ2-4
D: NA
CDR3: CASSPNSIQYF
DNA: TGTGCCAGCAGTCCAAACTCAATTCAGTACTTC

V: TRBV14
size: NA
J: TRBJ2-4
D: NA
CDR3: CASSQGYRGRNIQYF
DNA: TGTGCCAGCAGCCAAGGGTACCGAGGCCGGAACATTCAGTACTTC

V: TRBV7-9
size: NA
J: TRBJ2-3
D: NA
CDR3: CASSLAGAGYTQYF
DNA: TGTGCCAGCAGCTTAGCAGGTGCGGGATATACGCAGTATTTT

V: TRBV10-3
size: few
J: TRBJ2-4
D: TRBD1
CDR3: CAISGDRELAKNIQYF
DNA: TGTGCCATCAGTGGGGACAGGGAACTAGCCAAAAACATTCAGTACTTC

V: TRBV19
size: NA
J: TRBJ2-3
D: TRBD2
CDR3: CASRAARAGGLADTQYF
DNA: TGTGCCAGTAGAGCTGCAAGAGCGGGGGGGCTAGCAGATACGCAGTATTTT

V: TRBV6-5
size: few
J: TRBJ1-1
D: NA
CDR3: CASSFSASEAFF
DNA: TGTGCCAGCAGTTTCTCGGCATCTGAAGCTTTCTTT

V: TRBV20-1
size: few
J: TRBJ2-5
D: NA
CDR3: CSAPGGLAKETQYF
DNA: TGCAGTGCTCCGGGGGGCCTAGCGAAAGAGACCCAGTACTTC

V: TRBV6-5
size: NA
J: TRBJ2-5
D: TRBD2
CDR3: CASRPLAGKETQYF
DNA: TGTGCCAGCAGACCACTAGCGGGAAAAGAGACCCAGTACTTC

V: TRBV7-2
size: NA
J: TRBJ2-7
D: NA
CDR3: CASSRPILDEQYF
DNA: TGTGCCAGCAGCCGTCCTATATTGGACGAGCAGTACTTC

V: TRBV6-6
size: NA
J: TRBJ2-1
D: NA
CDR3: CASSRVGQAPNEQFF
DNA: TGTGCCAGCAGTAGGGTGGGGCAGGCACCCAATGAGCAGTTCTTC

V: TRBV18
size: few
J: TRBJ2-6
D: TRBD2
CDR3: CACSPLGLAGFSGANVLIF
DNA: TGTGCCTGCTCACCCTTGGGACTAGCGGGTTTCTCTGGGGCCAACGTCCTGATTTTC

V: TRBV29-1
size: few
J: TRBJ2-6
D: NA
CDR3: CSVSPRGANVLTF
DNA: TGCAGCGTTTCCCCGAGGGGGGCCAACGTCCTGACTTTC

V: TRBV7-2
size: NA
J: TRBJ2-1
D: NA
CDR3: CASSLGWEQFF
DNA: TGTGCCAGCAGCTTAGGATGGGAGCAGTTCTTC

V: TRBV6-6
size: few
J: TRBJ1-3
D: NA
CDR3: CASRTEGNTIYF
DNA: TGTGCCAGCAGGACAGAGGGGAACACCATATATTTT

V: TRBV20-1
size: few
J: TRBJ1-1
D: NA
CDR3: CSATRRATEAFF
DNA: TGCAGTGCTACACGACGGGCCACTGAAGCTTTCTTT

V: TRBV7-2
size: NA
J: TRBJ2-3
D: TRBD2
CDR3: CASSLESGGVEDTQYF
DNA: TGTGCCAGCAGCCTAGAAAGCGGGGGGGTCGAAGATACGCAGTATTTT

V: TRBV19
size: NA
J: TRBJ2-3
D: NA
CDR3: CASSILQGGQYF
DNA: TGTGCCAGTAGTATTTTACAGGGCGGGCAGTATTTT

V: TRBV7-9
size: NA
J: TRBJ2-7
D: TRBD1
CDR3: CASSPWDSSYEQYF
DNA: TGTGCCAGCAGCCCCTGGGACAGCTCCTACGAGCAGTACTTC

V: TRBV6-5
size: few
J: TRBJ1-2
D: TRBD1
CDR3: CASSPDRVLGYTF
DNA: TGTGCCAGCAGTCCCGACAGGGTGTTAGGCTACACCTTC

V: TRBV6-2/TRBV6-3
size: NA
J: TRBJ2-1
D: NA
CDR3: CASRGLARWVLEQFF
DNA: TGTGCCAGCAGGGGGTTGGCGAGGTGGGTACTTGAGCAGTTCTTC

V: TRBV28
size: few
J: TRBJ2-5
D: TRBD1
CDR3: CASKQGVRETQYF
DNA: TGTGCCAGTAAACAGGGGGTCCGGGAGACCCAGTACTTC

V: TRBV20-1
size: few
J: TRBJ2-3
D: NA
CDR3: CSASRASTDTQYF
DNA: TGCAGTGCTAGTCGGGCAAGCACAGATACGCAGTATTTT

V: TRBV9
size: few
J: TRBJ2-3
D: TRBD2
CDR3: CASSVVSGGPDTQYF
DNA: TGTGCCAGCAGCGTAGTTTCGGGAGGGCCTGATACGCAGTATTTT

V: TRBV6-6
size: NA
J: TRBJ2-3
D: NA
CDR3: CASSSQGYLQYF
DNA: TGTGCCAGCAGTTCACAGGGTTACCTGCAGTATTTT